A single T cell receptor (beta chain) is shown here with its context. This sample includes further DNA sequences coding for the same CDR3. Naive CD8 cells, CD45RO-negative and positively selected for CCR7, excluded terminally differentiated effector memory CD45RA+ cells. The V gene lost 3 bases and the J gene lost 0 bases, with 6 bases spanning the gap. Per germline, CDR1 MGHRA and CDR2 YSYEKL. This CDR3 has 13 amino acids. This entry is derived from a study of shared clonotypes between healthy human individuals. Repertoires were generated with immunoSEQ multiplex PCR, while TCRdb's copy carries only in-frame clones and drops some. In the table there are around 2,000,000 clones, about 95% of which are singletons.

The chain has TRBV4-1 and TRBJ2-7; D unclear. Material: naive CD8+ T cells sorted from blood. This TCR came from a man aged 18-30 years in good health. DNA for the CDR3: TGCGCCAGCAGCCATAGGGACTCCTACGAGCAGTACTTC. Encoded protein: CASSHRDSYEQYF.